A single sample gave rise to the 23 T cell receptor beta chains below, sequenced in a study of blood T cell repertoires in COVID-19. Clones were read by immunoSEQ multiplex PCR, and TCRdb kept only the in-frame ones, dropping some. The table shows 200,000 to 250,000 clones, with approximately 86% occurring only once. Sequencing was done on a sample of peripheral blood. Every receptor here comes from a woman aged 45 to 65 with COVID-19, enrolled during active disease.

This chain links TRBV10-2 with TRBJ2-1, with 10 positions matching TRBD2. There are 18 residues in the CDR3. The V gene end was trimmed by 4 bases and the J gene end by 6 bases; junction bases not matched to a gene: 15. Per the germline V gene, CDR1 is WSHSY and CDR2 is SAAADI. The CDR3 DNA sequence: TGCGCCAGCAGTGGCCTTCGGGGAAGCGGGGGGGGCGGCAATGAGCAGTTCTTC. Translating gives CASSGLRGSGGGGNEQFF.

This clone appeared a single time. The chain links TRBV12-3 or TRBV12-4 to TRBJ1-1, with 9 bases lining up with TRBD1. V shed 3 bases and J 12 bases; nucleotides not matched to a gene: 8. The length of the CDR3 is 13 residues. This CDR3 reads CASSLGQGFLTFF. Written as DNA, the CDR3 is TGTGCCAGCAGTTTGGGACAGGGTTTTTTGACTTTCTTT.

The chain joins TRBV11-3 to TRBJ2-2; possible D gene TRBD1, 6 bases. The CDR3 loop spans 16 amino acids. Looked up from germline, CDR1 is SGHNT and CDR2 is YENEEA. Trimming took off 5 bases at V and 0 bases at J, with 13 bases between the two ends. The CDR3, as DNA: TGTGCCAGCAGCGGTGCCGGGACATCGAACACCGGGGAGCTGTTTTTT. Amino acid sequence: CASSGAGTSNTGELFF.

CDR3: CASSGGLKDNEQFF. CDR3 DNA sequence: TGTGCCAGCAGTGGAGGCCTAAAGGATAATGAGCAGTTCTTC. The chain is built from TRBV2 and TRBJ2-1; D gene unclear. The CDR3 is made up of 14 amino acids. The V end was cut by 4 bases, the J end by 7 bases, with 14 bases between. Germline assignment: CDR1 SNHLY and CDR2 FYNNEI.

The CDR3 region is CASSFLLLTGAKGYTF. The CDR3 DNA reads TGTGCCAGCAGCTTCCTCCTCCTGACAGGGGCAAAGGGCTACACCTTC. The V gene is TRBV5-6, the J gene TRBJ1-2; 8 nucleotides line up with TRBD1. There are 16 residues in the CDR3. The V segment lost 2 bases and the J segment 8 bases; nucleotides outside the gene matches: 14. The germline V gene has CDR1 SGHDT and CDR2 YYEEEE. Drawing the rest from reference TRBV5-6 and TRBJ1-2, the complete variable domain is DAGVTQSPTHLIKTRGQQVTLRCSPKSGHDTVSWYQQALGQGPQFIFQYYEEEERQRGNFPDRFSGHQFPNYSSELNVNALLLGDSALYLCASSFLLLTGAKGYTFGSGTRLTVV.

V is TRBV18 and J is TRBJ1-3; TRBD1 aligns across 7 bases. Germline CDR1 KGHSH, CDR2 LQKENI. V trimming: 3 bases; J trimming: 1 base; junction bases outside the gene matches: 6. CDR3 size: 16 residues. For the CDR3, the DNA is TGTGCCAGCTCACCCTCACTGACAGGGTCTGGAAACACCATATATTTT. Residues: CASSPSLTGSGNTIYF. The full variable domain, with the rest looked up from reference TRBV18 and TRBJ1-3, is NAGVMQNPRHLVRRRGQEARLRCSPMKGHSHVYWYRQLPEEGLKFMVYLQKENIIDESGMPKERFSAEFPKEGPSILRIQQVVRGDSAAYFCASSPSLTGSGNTIYFGEGSWLTVV.

This clone was found once. The CDR3 sequence is CASSLSSYEQYF. The CDR3 bases are TGTGCCAGCAGCCTGAGCTCCTACGAGCAGTACTTC. The chain joins TRBV5-6 to TRBJ2-7; D unresolved. The V gene lost 4 bases and the J gene lost 0 bases, with 5 bases spanning the gap. The germline V gene encodes CDR1 SGHDT and CDR2 YYEEEE. The CDR3 sequence is 12 residues long.

The V gene is TRBV11-1, the J gene TRBJ2-2; D is unclear. CDR3 length equals 13 residues. The V end was cut by 1 base, the J end by 4 bases, with 4 bases between. CDR1 is SGHAT and CDR2 is FQDESV in the germline V gene (reference sequence). The CDR3 DNA reads TGTGCCAGCAGCTTAGACGGCACCGGGGAGCTGTTTTTT. Residues: CASSLDGTGELFF.

The chain combines TRBV5-6 with TRBJ2-1; D is perhaps TRBD1 (6 bases). This CDR3 contains 16 residues. Germline values: CDR1 SGHDT, CDR2 YYEEEE. V shed 4 bases and J shed 2 bases, with 16 bases lying between them. The CDR3 DNA reads as TGTGCCAGCAGCCCGAAGGTTGGGACAACCTACAATGAGCAGTTCTTC. Encoded protein: CASSPKVGTTYNEQFF.

The chain couples TRBV5-5 to TRBJ2-7, with a weak D call TRBD2 (5 bases). CDR3 length: 15 amino acids. Germline assignment: CDR1 SGHKS and CDR2 YYEKEE (reference sequence). Trimming took off 2 bases at V and 2 bases at J, with 14 bases between the two ends. The CDR3 nucleotides are TGTGCCAGCAGCTTTGGGAGAGGTAATACCTACGAGCAGTACTTC. Protein sequence: CASSFGRGNTYEQYF.

The chain has TRBV19 and TRBJ1-1; tentative D call: TRBD1 (6 bases). This CDR3 is 15 amino acids long. Trimming removed 3 bases at V and 1 base at J, with 12 bases between. CDR1 and CDR2 from the germline V gene are LNHDA and SQIVND (reference sequence). CDR3 sequence (DNA): TGTGCCAGTAGTATGAGGGGGACGGCGAACACTGAAGCTTTCTTT. Its translation: CASSMRGTANTEAFF.

This rearrangement joins TRBV19 to TRBJ2-2; 8 bases fit TRBD1. V lost 5 bases, J lost 1 base, and 3 bases stayed unmatched. CDR1 is LNHDA, CDR2 SQIVND, per germline (reference sequence). This CDR3 region has 15 residues. This chain's CDR3 is CASSPGTGNTGELFF. For the CDR3, the DNA is TGTGCCAGTAGTCCCGGGACAGGGAACACCGGGGAGCTGTTTTTT.

CDR3 sequence: CASRTGQGWTYEQYF. The CDR3 coding sequence is TGTGCCAGCAGAACCGGACAGGGGTGGACCTACGAGCAGTACTTC. The rearrangement uses TRBV5-6 and TRBJ2-7; TRBD1 aligns across 9 bases. V trimming: 5 bases; J trimming: 2 bases; junction bases outside the gene matches: 8. The CDR3 has 15 residues. The germline V gene has CDR1 SGHDT and CDR2 YYEEEE.

In its sample, this clone was seen a few times. This chain uses TRBV7-9 with TRBJ1-5; weak D call: TRBD1 (6 bases). Trimming pared 5 bases from V and 5 bases from J, leaving 13 bases between. The CDR3 covers 14 residues. CDR1 and CDR2 (germline): SEHNR, FQNEAQ (reference sequence). This CDR3 reads CASSDRDTDQPQHF. In DNA, the CDR3 is TGTGCCAGCAGCGACCGGGACACCGATCAGCCCCAGCATTTT.

The chain uses TRBV11-3 and TRBJ1-1; 9 positions match TRBD1. The J segment lost 1 base and the V segment lost 5 bases, leaving 2 bases of the junction unmatched. In germline, CDR1 is SGHNT, CDR2 YENEEA. CDR3 length equals 14 residues. CDR3 loop: CASSPGQGNTEAFF. In DNA, the CDR3 is TGTGCCAGCAGCCCGGGACAGGGGAACACTGAAGCTTTCTTT.

V usage is TRBV7-2 and J usage is TRBJ2-4, with 9 bases matching TRBD1. The CDR3 contains 16 residues. The V gene end was trimmed by 1 base and the J gene end by 7 bases; junction bases not matched to a gene: 8. Germline CDR1 is SGHTA and CDR2 is FQGNSA. The CDR3 loop is CASSLGTGVGNNIQYF. The CDR3 DNA is TGTGCCAGCAGCTTAGGGACAGGGGTTGGAAATAACATTCAGTACTTC.

The chain uses TRBV19 and TRBJ1-2; D might be TRBD1 (5 bases). The CDR3 sequence is 14 residues long. CDR1 is LNHDA and CDR2 is SQIVND in the germline V gene (reference sequence). V was pared by 5 bases and J by 8 bases, with 18 bases between. DNA for the CDR3: TGTGCCAGTAGTTCCCGGTTGACAGCAGGCGGCTACACCTTC. Translating gives CASSSRLTAGGYTF.

Note on this clone: At one end, the junction sequence differs from germline, possibly due to a read error. V usage is TRBV7-2 and J usage is TRBJ1-5, with 8 positions matching TRBD1. Germline CDR1 SGHTA, CDR2 FQGNSA. The CDR3 covers 14 residues. CDR3 residues: CASSPTGGGQTQHF. The CDR3 DNA reads TGTGCCAGCAGCCCCACAGGGGGAGGTCAGACCCAGCATTTT. Full variable domain (missing parts from reference TRBV7-2 and TRBJ1-5): GAGVSQSPSNKVTEKGKDVELRCDPISGHTALYWYRQSLGQGLEFLIYFQGNSAPDKSGLPSDRFSAERTGGSVSTLTIQRTQQEDSAVYLCASSPTGGGQTQHFGDGTRLSIL.

The chain recombines TRBV19 with TRBJ1-6, with 8 bases identical to TRBD1. J was trimmed by 7 bases and V by 6 bases; bases with no gene match: 5. Germline CDR1 reads LNHDA; CDR2 reads SQIVND (reference sequence). The CDR3 contains 14 residues. CDR3 coding DNA: TGTGCCAGTAGACTGACAGGGGAGAATTCACCCCTCCACTTT. This encodes CASRLTGENSPLHF.

The chain couples TRBV6-6 to TRBJ1-1; no clear D. Germline V gene sequence: CDR1 MNHNY, CDR2 SVGAGI (reference sequence). The CDR3 spans 13 residues. Trimming removed 2 bases at V and 1 base at J, with 5 bases between. CDR3 residues: CASSYERNTEAFF. In nucleotides, the CDR3 is TGTGCCAGCAGTTACGAGCGGAACACTGAAGCTTTCTTT.

The CDR3 nucleotides read TGTGCCAGCAGCGCAGGCGACAGGGGGCAGGAGCAGTACTTC. Its protein is CASSAGDRGQEQYF. V and J are TRBV9 and TRBJ2-7, with TRBD1 matching over 10 bases. There are 14 residues in the CDR3. Germline V gene data show CDR1 as SGDLS and CDR2 as YYNGEE. V dropped 3 bases and J dropped 7; count of bases not matched to a gene: 7. Filled out from reference TRBV9 and TRBJ2-7, the complete variable domain reads DSGVTQTPKHLITATGQRVTLRCSPRSGDLSVYWYQQSLDQGLQFLIQYYNGEERAKGNILERFSAQQFPDLHSELNLSSLELGDSALYFCASSAGDRGQEQYFGPGTRLTVT.

This chain connects TRBV3-1 (or the pseudogene TRBV3-2) to TRBJ2-3, with TRBD2 matching over 8 bases. Per the germline V gene, CDR1 is LGHDT and CDR2 is YNNKEL (reference sequence). The junction had 8 bases not matched to a gene; V was cut back by 2 bases and J by 1 base. CDR3 length: 17 amino acids. The CDR3 protein is CASSQIAAGARTDTQYF. The CDR3 region has the DNA TGTGCCAGCAGCCAAATCGCAGCGGGGGCTCGCACAGATACGCAGTATTTT.

The chain employs TRBV7-2 and TRBJ2-1, with D possibly TRBD1 on 6 matching bases. The CDR3 sequence is 13 residues long. CDR1 and CDR2 (germline): SGHTA, FQGNSA. The V gene lost 0 bases and the J gene lost 7 bases, with 7 bases spanning the gap. The CDR3 sequence is CASSLARGNEQFF. The CDR3 DNA is TGTGCCAGCAGCTTAGCCAGGGGAAATGAGCAGTTCTTC.